This is a list of T cell receptor beta chains from one sample in a study of blood T cell repertoires in COVID-19. TCRdb's table, derived via immunoSEQ multiplex PCR, lists solely in-frame clones and lacks some. The profile shows fewer than 100,000 clones, about 90% of them singletons. The sequencing sample was made of peripheral blood. These TCRs come from an older man with acute or convalescent COVID-19. Both conserved end residues are part of each CDR3. Fields, in order: V gene, J gene, clone size, D gene, CDR3 protein, CDR3 DNA. D genes are given only for firm matches. Rows may omit the clone size; those that give it use once, few, many or a size class.

v_gene: TRBV24-1; j_gene: TRBJ2-3; abundance: -; d_gene: -; CDR3aa: CATSDPYPDTQYF; CDR3nt: TGTGCCACCAGTGATCCCTATCCAGATACGCAGTATTTT
v_gene: TRBV6-5; j_gene: TRBJ1-6; abundance: -; d_gene: -; CDR3aa: CASRLATGLNSPLHF; CDR3nt: TGTGCCAGCAGACTAGCGACAGGTTTGAATTCACCCCTCCACTTT
v_gene: TRBV28; j_gene: TRBJ1-5; abundance: -; d_gene: -; CDR3aa: CASNPGGVGNQPQHF; CDR3nt: TGTGCCAGCAATCCGGGGGGCGTGGGCAATCAGCCCCAGCATTTT
v_gene: TRBV30; j_gene: TRBJ2-3; abundance: -; d_gene: TRBD2; CDR3aa: CAWSAPGSGGVTDTQYF; CDR3nt: TGTGCCTGGAGTGCGCCCGGTAGCGGGGGGGTCACAGATACGCAGTATTTT
v_gene: TRBV6-6; j_gene: TRBJ2-1; abundance: -; d_gene: -; CDR3aa: CASSYGKQANEQFF; CDR3nt: TGTGCCAGCAGTTACGGAAAGCAGGCGAATGAGCAGTTCTTC
v_gene: TRBV5-1; j_gene: TRBJ2-1; abundance: -; d_gene: -; CDR3aa: CASSMESLGEQFF; CDR3nt: TGCGCCAGCAGCATGGAAAGTCTTGGCGAGCAGTTCTTC
v_gene: TRBV5-1; j_gene: TRBJ1-4; abundance: once; d_gene: -; CDR3aa: CASSLSRGSTNEKLFF; CDR3nt: TGCGCCAGCAGCTTGAGTCGGGGGTCAACTAATGAAAAACTGTTTTTT
v_gene: TRBV6-5; j_gene: TRBJ1-5; abundance: -; d_gene: -; CDR3aa: CASRNDRRGNQPQHF; CDR3nt: TGTGCCAGCAGGAATGACAGGCGTGGAAATCAGCCCCAGCATTTT
v_gene: TRBV5-4; j_gene: TRBJ1-3; abundance: -; d_gene: TRBD1; CDR3aa: CASSLTTGGLDGNTIYF; CDR3nt: TGTGCCAGCAGCCTTACGACAGGGGGCTTAGATGGAAACACCATATATTTT
v_gene: TRBV2; j_gene: TRBJ1-1; abundance: -; d_gene: -; CDR3aa: CARGGPAGTMNTEAFF; CDR3nt: TGTGCCAGAGGGGGGCCAGCTGGGACTATGAACACTGAAGCTTTCTTT
v_gene: TRBV19; j_gene: TRBJ2-2; abundance: -; d_gene: TRBD1; CDR3aa: CASSQYTGQGAGELFF; CDR3nt: TGTGCCAGTAGTCAATACACGGGACAGGGGGCCGGGGAGCTGTTTTTT
v_gene: TRBV19; j_gene: TRBJ2-5; abundance: -; d_gene: TRBD1; CDR3aa: CASSALGQGLETQYF; CDR3nt: TGTGCCAGTAGTGCCCTAGGACAGGGATTGGAGACCCAGTACTTC
v_gene: TRBV3-1/TRBV3-2; j_gene: TRBJ1-5; abundance: -; d_gene: -; CDR3aa: CASSQVPGSNQPQHF; CDR3nt: TGTGCCAGCAGCCAAGTACCGGGGAGCAATCAGCCCCAGCATTTT
v_gene: TRBV29-1; j_gene: TRBJ1-1; abundance: -; d_gene: -; CDR3aa: CSVEQGRRTEAFF; CDR3nt: TGCAGCGTTGAACAGGGGCGCAGGACTGAAGCTTTCTTT
v_gene: TRBV5-6; j_gene: TRBJ2-4; abundance: -; d_gene: -; CDR3aa: CASSLRLQAKNIQYF; CDR3nt: TGTGCCAGCAGCTTAAGACTTCAAGCCAAAAACATTCAGTACTTC
v_gene: TRBV28; j_gene: TRBJ1-6; abundance: -; d_gene: TRBD1; CDR3aa: CASSSTGGRSPLHF; CDR3nt: TGTGCCAGCAGCTCAACAGGGGGTCGATCACCCCTCCACTTT
v_gene: TRBV2; j_gene: TRBJ2-5; abundance: once; d_gene: TRBD2; CDR3aa: CASSAKRTSGQETQYF; CDR3nt: TGTGCCAGCAGCGCAAAACGGACTAGCGGACAAGAGACCCAGTACTTC
v_gene: TRBV7-9; j_gene: TRBJ1-6; abundance: -; d_gene: -; CDR3aa: CASRAPTNSPLHF; CDR3nt: TGTGCCAGCAGGGCTCCCACAAATTCACCCCTCCACTTT
v_gene: TRBV19; j_gene: TRBJ2-3; abundance: -; d_gene: -; CDR3aa: CASSIDLGTDTQYF; CDR3nt: TGTGCCAGTAGTATAGATCTCGGGACAGATACGCAGTATTTT
v_gene: TRBV4-1; j_gene: TRBJ1-5; abundance: -; d_gene: -; CDR3aa: CASSQPSAGPNQPQHF; CDR3nt: TGCGCCAGCAGCCAACCCAGTGCAGGGCCCAATCAGCCCCAGCATTTT
v_gene: TRBV5-1; j_gene: TRBJ1-6; abundance: -; d_gene: -; CDR3aa: CASSLDRQNSPLHF; CDR3nt: TGCGCCAGCAGCTTGGACAGACAGAATTCACCCCTCCACTTT
v_gene: TRBV7-9; j_gene: TRBJ2-3; abundance: once; d_gene: -; CDR3aa: CASSTDYHTQYF; CDR3nt: TGTGCCAGCAGCACGGACTACCATACGCAGTATTTT
v_gene: TRBV6-5; j_gene: TRBJ1-1; abundance: -; d_gene: -; CDR3aa: CASSYTRDTEAFF; CDR3nt: TGTGCCAGCAGTTACACTCGGGACACTGAAGCTTTCTTT
v_gene: TRBV5-4; j_gene: TRBJ1-5; abundance: -; d_gene: -; CDR3aa: CASSLGVGLNQPQHF; CDR3nt: TGTGCCAGCAGCTTGGGAGTGGGGCTCAATCAGCCCCAGCATTTT
v_gene: TRBV30; j_gene: TRBJ1-1; abundance: -; d_gene: -; CDR3aa: CAWSPPRTSRDEAFF; CDR3nt: TGTGCCTGGAGTCCCCCCAGGACCAGTCGGGATGAAGCTTTCTTT